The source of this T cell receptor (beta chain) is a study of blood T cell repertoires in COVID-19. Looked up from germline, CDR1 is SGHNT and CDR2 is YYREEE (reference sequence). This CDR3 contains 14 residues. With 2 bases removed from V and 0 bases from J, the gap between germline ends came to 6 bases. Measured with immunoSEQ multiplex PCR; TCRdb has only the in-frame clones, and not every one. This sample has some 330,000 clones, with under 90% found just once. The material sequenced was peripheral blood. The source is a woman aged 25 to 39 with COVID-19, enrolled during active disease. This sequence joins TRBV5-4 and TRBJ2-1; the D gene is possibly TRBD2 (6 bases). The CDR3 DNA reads TGTGCCAGCAGCTTCGGGAGCTCCTACAATGAGCAGTTCTTC. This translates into CASSFGSSYNEQFF.